One sample yielded the 19 T cell receptor beta chains listed below, sequenced in a study of shared clonotypes between healthy human individuals. Here immunoSEQ multiplex PCR was the method, and the copy in TCRdb shows in-frame clones only, minus some. The data hold some 2,500,000 clones, with under 95% observed a single time. Specimen: naive CD4+ T cells from PBMCs. Subset: CD45RA+ positively selected. These TCRs come from a man between 18 and 29 years old in good health. Some clones in this sample may be carry-over from other donors' samples.

This chain uses TRBV9 with TRBJ2-3; maybe TRBD1 (6 bases). The CDR3 totals 14 residues. Trimming removed 7 bases at V and 0 bases at J, with 12 bases between. Germline loops: CDR1 SGDLS, CDR2 YYNGEE. CDR3 region: CASQQGLSTDTQYF. The DNA of the CDR3 is TGTGCCAGCCAACAGGGTCTCAGCACAGATACGCAGTATTTT.

CDR3 sequence: CAWSAGGSFYEQYF. The DNA for the CDR3 is TGTGCCTGGAGTGCTGGGGGGTCGTTCTACGAGCAGTACTTC. The chain links TRBV30 to TRBJ2-7, with TRBD2 as a possible D gene (6 bases). This CDR3 region has 14 residues. The germline CDR1 and CDR2 sequences are GTSNPN and SVGIG (reference sequence). V was trimmed by 1 base and J by 3 bases, leaving 13 bases between them.

The gene calls are TRBV5-1 and TRBJ2-1; the D gene could be TRBD1 or TRBD2 (5 bases each). Per the germline V gene, CDR1 is SGHRS and CDR2 is YFSETQ. CDR3 length: 15 residues. V lost 4 bases, J lost 1 base, and 12 bases lay in between. The CDR3: CASSAGSGSYNEQFF. The DNA of the CDR3 is TGCGCCAGCAGCGCGGGCTCAGGGTCCTACAATGAGCAGTTCTTC.

This clone occurred once. The chain uses TRBV9 and TRBJ2-3; D uncertain. Germline CDR1 reads SGDLS; CDR2 reads YYNGEE. This CDR3 spans 14 amino acids. Trimming left V 0 bases short and J 0 bases short, with 5 bases between. CDR3: CASSVGMSTDTQYF. CDR3 in DNA: TGTGCCAGCAGCGTAGGCATGAGCACAGATACGCAGTATTTT.

The J gene is TRBJ2-1, the V gene TRBV27; no clear D gene. The CDR3 spans 17 residues. Germline V CDR1 and CDR2: MNHEY, SMNVEV (reference sequence). V was pared by 4 bases and J by 5 bases, with 21 bases between. CDR3 sequence: CASSSKSLRTVHNEQFF. In DNA form, the CDR3 reads TGTGCCAGCAGTTCGAAATCCCTACGGACGGTTCACAATGAGCAGTTCTTC.

Points on this clone: Other DNA sequences in this sample translate to the same CDR3. The CDR3 spells CASSYARGSNQPQHF. CDR3 nucleotide sequence: TGTGCCAGCAGTTACGCGAGGGGGAGCAATCAGCCCCAGCATTTT. The chain links TRBV6-5 to TRBJ1-5; D may be TRBD1 (6 bases). Germline lookup yields CDR1 MNHEY and CDR2 SVGAGI. The length of the CDR3 is 15 residues. The ends were cut back, 2 bases at V and 1 base at J, with 9 bases in the middle.

The rearrangement links TRBV18 to TRBJ2-7, with TRBD1 identical over 8 bases. This CDR3 has 14 amino acids. The V gene's germline CDR1 is KGHSH and CDR2 LQKENI. Trimming cost V 2 bases and J 3 bases; bases outside gene matches: 3. The CDR3 region has the DNA TGTGCCAGCTCACCAGCACAGGGGGGCTACGAGCAGTACTTC. This encodes CASSPAQGGYEQYF.

The chain employs TRBV10-2 and TRBJ2-3; 12 nucleotides align to TRBD2. The ends lost 6 bases at V and 10 bases at J; junction bases unmatched: 8. The CDR3 covers 14 residues. Germline V lookup: CDR1 WSHSY, CDR2 SAAADI. In DNA, the CDR3 is TGCGCCAGCAGCCTAGCGGGAGGGCCGGGGGCGCAGTATTTT. This gives the protein CASSLAGGPGAQYF.

Notes on this clone: The sample contains more than one DNA sequence encoding this CDR3. The chain links TRBV2 to TRBJ2-3, with TRBD2 matching 9 bases. The CDR3 is 14 residues long. Trimming at V came to 7 bases and at J to 0 bases, leaving 2 bases not matched to a gene. Germline CDR1 and CDR2: SNHLY and FYNNEI. DNA of the CDR3: TGTGCCAGCAAGACTAGCGGCAGCACAGATACGCAGTATTTT. Protein: CASKTSGSTDTQYF.

This clone was picked up a small number of times. Other DNA sequences of this sample code for an identical CDR3. This chain uses TRBV28 with TRBJ1-1, with D maybe TRBD1 (5 bases). Trimming stripped 5 bases from V and 5 bases from J, with 9 bases between. The CDR3 consists of 12 residues. Germline CDR1 reads MDHEN; CDR2 reads SYDVKM. CDR3 residues: CASSPRGTEAFF. The CDR3 DNA reads TGTGCCAGCAGTCCCCGGGGGACTGAAGCTTTCTTT.

This clone came up a few times. The J gene is TRBJ2-3, the V gene TRBV6-5, with D possibly being TRBD1 or TRBD2 (5 bases each). The CDR3 runs to 16 residues. The V gene's germline CDR1 is MNHEY and CDR2 SVGAGI. V was clipped by 4 bases and J by 4 bases, with 18 bases between them. DNA of the CDR3: TGTGCCAGCAGTTGGGGCACTTGGGGGTTGGCAGATACGCAGTATTTT. This translates into CASSWGTWGLADTQYF.

The sample holds one count of this clone. The chain joins TRBV4-3 to TRBJ2-1; the D gene could be TRBD1 or TRBD2 (7 bases each). Germline CDR1 LGHNA, CDR2 YSLEER. The CDR3 length is 16 residues. Trimming left V 3 bases short and J 3 bases short, with 15 bases between. The CDR3: CASSHQGGERYNEQFF. The CDR3 DNA is TGCGCCAGCAGCCACCAGGGGGGGGAGCGCTACAATGAGCAGTTCTTC.

The V and J genes are TRBV11-3 and TRBJ2-3, with D tentatively TRBD1 (8 bases). With 4 bases removed from V and 4 bases from J, the gap between germline ends came to 18 bases. CDR3 length: 16 amino acids. Germline V gene data show CDR1 as SGHNT and CDR2 as YENEEA. CDR3 sequence: CASSSPRQGRADTQYF. The CDR3 DNA follows: TGTGCCAGCAGCTCGCCCCGACAGGGGAGGGCAGATACGCAGTATTTT.

The chain links TRBV27 to TRBJ2-6; D is unclear. Deletions cut 3 bases from V and 0 bases from J, with 6 bases between. This CDR3 region has 15 residues. Per germline, CDR1 MNHEY and CDR2 SMNVEV (reference sequence). CDR3 coding DNA: TGTGCCAGCAGTTTCGGTATCTCTGGGGCCAACGTCCTGACTTTC. Its translation: CASSFGISGANVLTF.

This chain's CDR3 is CASKQGGFFDEQYF. The CDR3 DNA follows: TGTGCCAGCAAGCAGGGGGGGTTCTTCGATGAGCAGTACTTC. The V and J genes are TRBV14 and TRBJ2-7; D is tentatively TRBD1 or TRBD2 (7 bases each). The germline V gene encodes CDR1 SGHDN and CDR2 FVKESK. The CDR3 covers 14 residues. V lost 7 bases and J lost 7, with 20 bases in between.

V and J are TRBV6-6 and TRBJ2-7, with a weak D call TRBD1 (5 bases). Germline loops: CDR1 MNHNY, CDR2 SVGAGI (reference sequence). This CDR3 contains 13 residues. The V end lost 6 bases, the J end lost 0 bases, and 9 bases lay between the germline ends. CDR3 DNA: TGTGCCAGCAGCTTAGGGGTCTCCTACGAGCAGTACTTC. Amino acids: CASSLGVSYEQYF.

This sequence joins TRBV10-3 and TRBJ2-7, with unresolved D. The ends were cut back, 3 bases at V and 6 bases at J, with 12 bases in the middle. The CDR3 totals 13 residues. Per germline, CDR1 ENHRY and CDR2 SYGVKD. The CDR3 loop is CAISDGHKGEQYF. CDR3 bases: TGTGCCATCAGTGACGGCCACAAGGGCGAGCAGTACTTC.

CDR3 loop: CASGLEGIGGYTF. As DNA, the CDR3 is TGTGCTAGTGGTTTGGAGGGAATCGGAGGCTACACCTTC. The V call is TRBV12-5, the J call TRBJ1-2; D gene ambiguous. CDR3 size: 13 residues. The germline CDR1 and CDR2 sequences are LGHNT and FRNRAP. V shed 1 base and J shed 8 bases, with 11 bases lying between them.

A single count supports this clone. The genes are TRBV28 and TRBJ2-7; 7 bases are a match to TRBD2. The CDR3 loop spans 14 amino acids. The germline gives CDR1 MDHEN, CDR2 SYDVKM. The V and J ends lost 7 bases and 2 bases, in that order; junction bases with no gene match: 8. DNA of the CDR3: TGTGCCAGCACCACTACTAGCGAGACCTACGAGCAGTACTTC. This translates into CASTTTSETYEQYF.